The 20 T cell receptor beta chains in this list originate from one sample, sequenced in a study of Tregs in tolerant kidney transplant recipients. Libraries were prepared by immunoSEQ multiplex PCR; TCRdb keeps only in-frame clonotypes and omits some of them. In the table there are about 69,000 clones, roughly nine tenths of which are singletons. The specimen was CD4+ T cells from blood, collected before the transplant. The receptors originated from a human donor who received a combined kidney and bone marrow transplant.

This clone appeared a single time. The V gene is TRBV30, the J gene TRBJ1-5, with D tentatively TRBD1 (5 bases). V lost 2 bases, J lost 6 bases, and 11 bases lay in between. The CDR3 totals 13 residues. Germline V CDR1 and CDR2: GTSNPN, SVGIG (reference sequence). The CDR3 region has the DNA TGTGCCTGGAGTCAAGGGGAAGGTCAGCCCCAGCATTTT. Its translation: CAWSQGEGQPQHF.

This chain joins TRBV5-6 and TRBJ2-2; D gene unclear. The germline V gene encodes CDR1 SGHDT and CDR2 YYEEEE. Trimming stripped 0 bases from V and 4 bases from J, with 10 bases between. CDR3 length: 15 amino acids. CDR3 protein: CASSLEVGSTGELFF. Here the CDR3 DNA reads TGTGCCAGCAGCTTGGAAGTGGGCAGCACCGGGGAGCTGTTTTTT.

This clone was found a few times. The chain recombines TRBV29-1 with TRBJ2-6; a possible D gene is TRBD1 (6 bases). The CDR3 loop spans 17 amino acids. Trimming removed 7 bases from V and 0 bases from J, with 19 bases in between. Germline V gene sequence: CDR1 SQVTM, CDR2 ANQGSEA. CDR3 in amino acids: CSASIDRSRSGANVLTF. In DNA, the CDR3 is TGCAGCGCCTCCATTGACAGGTCCCGCTCTGGGGCCAACGTCCTGACTTTC.

The V and J genes are TRBV27 and TRBJ1-5, with D maybe TRBD1 (5 bases). The CDR3 runs to 16 residues. Deletions cut 7 bases from V and 1 base from J, with 17 bases between. Germline-derived CDR1 and CDR2 are MNHEY and SMNVEV (reference sequence). CDR3 DNA sequence: TGTGCCAGCAAAGGGACTCCTAAGAAGAGCAATCAGCCCCAGCATTTT. It encodes CASKGTPKKSNQPQHF.

The rearrangement links TRBV18 to TRBJ1-5; no reliable D call. V was trimmed by 6 bases and J by 5 bases, leaving 14 bases between them. CDR1 KGHSH and CDR2 LQKENI come from the germline V gene. The CDR3 runs to 14 residues. The CDR3 region has the DNA TGTGCCAGCTCTCTGGCCGTCATCGATCAGCCCCAGCATTTT. Protein: CASSLAVIDQPQHF.

This chain uses TRBV27 with TRBJ2-2; D is possibly TRBD1 (6 bases). V was cut by 2 bases and J by 5 bases, with 12 bases left in between. This CDR3 comprises 15 residues. Germline CDR1 reads MNHEY; CDR2 reads SMNVEV (reference sequence). The CDR3 bases are TGTGCCAGCAGTTTAGGGGGCGGACGGACCGGGGAGCTGTTTTTT. Amino acid sequence: CASSLGGGRTGELFF.

The rearrangement joins TRBV9 to TRBJ2-1; 10 positions match TRBD2. From germline, CDR1 is SGDLS and CDR2 YYNGEE. V lost 2 bases to trimming and J lost 9 bases; unmatched junction nucleotides: 11. This CDR3 has 16 amino acids. The CDR3 nucleotides are TGTGCCAGCAGCGTCTCTAGCGGGAGACCCCCTAGTGAGCAGTTCTTC. Amino acids: CASSVSSGRPPSEQFF.

The V gene is TRBV28, the J gene TRBJ1-1, with D uncertain. V lost 5 bases and J 8 bases, leaving 12 bases between the germline ends. Germline CDR1 MDHEN, CDR2 SYDVKM. This CDR3 has 12 amino acids. Here the CDR3 DNA reads TGTGCCAGCAGTCCACCTCGCCAGGAAGCTTTCTTT. Its protein product is CASSPPRQEAFF.

This chain uses TRBV6-1 with TRBJ1-1, with D perhaps TRBD1 (5 bases). The germline V gene has CDR1 MNHNS and CDR2 SASEGT. There are 13 residues in the CDR3. The V and J ends lost 5 bases and 1 base respectively, with 8 bases between them. The chain's CDR3 is CASSSTGNTEAFF. In DNA form, the CDR3 reads TGTGCCAGCAGTTCAACAGGGAACACTGAAGCTTTCTTT.

The gene calls are TRBV5-1 and TRBJ2-1, with TRBD2 identical over 8 bases. With 6 bases clipped from V and 5 bases from J, the junction kept 7 bases outside the gene matches. CDR1 is SGHRS, CDR2 YFSETQ, per germline. The CDR3 sequence is 14 residues long. The CDR3 loop reads CASTRLAPNNEQFF. The CDR3 DNA sequence: TGCGCCAGCACGCGACTAGCGCCCAACAATGAGCAGTTCTTC.

The J gene is TRBJ2-7, the V gene TRBV10-3; 9 bases line up with TRBD1. The germline V gene has CDR1 ENHRY and CDR2 SYGVKD. This CDR3 region has 17 residues. The ends lost 5 bases at V and 0 bases at J; junction bases unmatched: 11. The CDR3 DNA follows: TGTGCCATCAGTCCTGGGACAGGGCTAACGGGCTCCTACGAGCAGTACTTC. As protein: CAISPGTGLTGSYEQYF.

The chain joins TRBV7-8 to TRBJ2-7, with TRBD2 identical over 11 bases. The junction had 5 bases not matched to a gene; V was cut back by 1 base and J by 6 bases. This CDR3 has 15 residues. Germline V gene lookup returns CDR1 SGHVS and CDR2 FQNEAQ. This CDR3 is CASSLGLAGFFEQYF. In nucleotides, the CDR3 is TGTGCCAGCAGCTTAGGACTAGCGGGATTTTTCGAGCAGTACTTC.

V usage is TRBV5-6 and J usage is TRBJ2-7; 8 nucleotides agree with TRBD1. The CDR3 is 14 amino acids. The ends lost 0 bases at V and 4 bases at J; junction bases unmatched: 3. Germline V gene sequence: CDR1 SGHDT, CDR2 YYEEEE. CDR3 residues: CASSLGTGIYEQYF. DNA for the CDR3: TGTGCCAGCAGCTTGGGGACAGGGATATACGAGCAGTACTTC. Full variable domain (rest looked up from reference TRBV5-6 and TRBJ2-7): DAGVTQSPTHLIKTRGQQVTLRCSPKSGHDTVSWYQQALGQGPQFIFQYYEEEERQRGNFPDRFSGHQFPNYSSELNVNALLLGDSALYLCASSLGTGIYEQYFGPGTRLTVT.

The chain couples TRBV5-1 to TRBJ2-5; D gene ambiguous. The CDR3 spans 14 residues. V lost 0 bases and J 7 bases, leaving 13 bases between the germline ends. Germline loops: CDR1 SGHRS, CDR2 YFSETQ. CDR3 residues: CASSLASALGTQYF. In DNA, the CDR3 is TGCGCCAGCAGCTTGGCCTCAGCGTTGGGGACCCAGTACTTC.

J is TRBJ2-2 and V is TRBV5-4; unclear D gene. CDR1 is SGHNT and CDR2 is YYREEE in the germline V gene (reference sequence). V lost 1 base to trimming and J lost 4 bases, with 2 bases between them. The CDR3 has 12 residues. The CDR3 loop reads CASSLLTGELFF. DNA of the CDR3: TGTGCCAGCAGCTTGCTCACCGGGGAGCTGTTTTTT.

The rearrangement uses TRBV9 and TRBJ2-5; TRBD1 matches 10 bases. Germline loops: CDR1 SGDLS, CDR2 YYNGEE. The ends lost 4 bases at V and 2 bases at J; junction bases unmatched: 5. This CDR3 is 15 amino acids long. Written as DNA, the CDR3 is TGTGCCAGCAGCTTCCGGGACAGGGGACAAGAGACCCAGTACTTC. Residues: CASSFRDRGQETQYF. Using reference TRBV9 and TRBJ2-5 for the parts outside the CDR3, the full variable domain is DSGVTQTPKHLITATGQRVTLRCSPRSGDLSVYWYQQSLDQGLQFLIQYYNGEERAKGNILERFSAQQFPDLHSELNLSSLELGDSALYFCASSFRDRGQETQYFGPGTRLLVL.

This clone was detected once. The gene calls are TRBV19 and TRBJ1-1; maybe TRBD1 (5 bases). Trimming shortened V by 2 bases and J by 5 bases, and 12 bases separated the two germline ends. CDR3 length: 14 amino acids. Per germline, CDR1 LNHDA and CDR2 SQIVND (reference sequence). CDR3 in amino acids: CASSIRDGGTEAFF. The CDR3 coding sequence is TGTGCCAGTAGTATAAGGGACGGGGGGACTGAAGCTTTCTTT.

The chain couples TRBV4-2 to TRBJ2-1, with TRBD2 matching 11 bases. The V gene end was trimmed by 2 bases and the J gene end by 5 bases; junction bases not matched to a gene: 2. Germline V gives CDR1 LGHNA, CDR2 YNFKEQ. The CDR3 consists of 15 residues. CDR3 nucleotides: TGTGCCAGCAGCCAACCGGGACTAGCGGACAATGAGCAGTTCTTC. It encodes CASSQPGLADNEQFF.

V gene TRBV28 combines with J gene TRBJ1-4; 7 bases fit TRBD1. J gave up 0 bases and V 4 bases, and 5 bases lay outside the gene matches. Germline V lookup: CDR1 MDHEN, CDR2 SYDVKM. CDR3 length equals 16 residues. Here the CDR3 DNA reads TGTGCCAGCAGTTCCGAGGGGGCGCCAACTAATGAAAAACTGTTTTTT. Encoded protein: CASSSEGAPTNEKLFF.

The genes are TRBV11-3 and TRBJ2-2, with 9 bases identical to TRBD1. The V gene end was trimmed by 5 bases and the J gene end by 6 bases; junction bases not matched to a gene: 4. Germline lookup yields CDR1 SGHNT and CDR2 YENEEA. This CDR3 comprises 14 residues. CDR3 DNA sequence: TGTGCCAGCAGCCCGGGACAGGGCCCCGGGGAGCTGTTTTTT. As protein: CASSPGQGPGELFF.